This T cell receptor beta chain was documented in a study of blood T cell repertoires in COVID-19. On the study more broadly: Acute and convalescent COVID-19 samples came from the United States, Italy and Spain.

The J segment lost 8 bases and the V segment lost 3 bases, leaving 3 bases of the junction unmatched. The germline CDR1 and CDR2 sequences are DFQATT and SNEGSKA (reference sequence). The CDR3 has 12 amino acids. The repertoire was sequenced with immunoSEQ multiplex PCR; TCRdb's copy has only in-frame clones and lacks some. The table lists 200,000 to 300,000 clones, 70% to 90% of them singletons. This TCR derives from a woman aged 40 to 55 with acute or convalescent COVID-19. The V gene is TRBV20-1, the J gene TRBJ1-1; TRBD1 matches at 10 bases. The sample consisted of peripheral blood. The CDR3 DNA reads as TGCAGTGCTAGTAGGGGACAGGGGGAAGCTTTCTTT. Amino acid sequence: CSASRGQGEAFF.